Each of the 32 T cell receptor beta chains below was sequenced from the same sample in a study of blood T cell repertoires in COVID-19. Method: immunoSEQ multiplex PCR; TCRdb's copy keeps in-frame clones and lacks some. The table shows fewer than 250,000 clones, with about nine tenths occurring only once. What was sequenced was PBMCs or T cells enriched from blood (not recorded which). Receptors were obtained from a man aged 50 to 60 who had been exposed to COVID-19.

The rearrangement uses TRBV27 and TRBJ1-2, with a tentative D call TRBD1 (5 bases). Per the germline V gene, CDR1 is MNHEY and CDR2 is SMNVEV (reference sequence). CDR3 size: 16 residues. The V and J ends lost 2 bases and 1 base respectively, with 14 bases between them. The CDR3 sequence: CASSLRGILNNYGYTF. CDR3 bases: TGTGCCAGCAGTTTACGGGGGATCTTAAATAACTATGGCTACACCTTC.

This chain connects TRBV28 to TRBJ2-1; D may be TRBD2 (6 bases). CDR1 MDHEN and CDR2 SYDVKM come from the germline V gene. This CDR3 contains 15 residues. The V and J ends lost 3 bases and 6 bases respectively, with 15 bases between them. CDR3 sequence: CASSFTGRFPNEQFF. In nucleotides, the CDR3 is TGTGCCAGCAGTTTCACCGGGAGATTCCCCAATGAGCAGTTCTTC.

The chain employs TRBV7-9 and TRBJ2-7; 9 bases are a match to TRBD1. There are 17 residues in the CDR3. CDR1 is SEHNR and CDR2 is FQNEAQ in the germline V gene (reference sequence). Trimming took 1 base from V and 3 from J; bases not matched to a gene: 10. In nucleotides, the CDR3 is TGTGCCAGCAGCTTAGGGACAGGGGTGGGACTGAACTACGAGCAGTACGTC. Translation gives CASSLGTGVGLNYEQYV.

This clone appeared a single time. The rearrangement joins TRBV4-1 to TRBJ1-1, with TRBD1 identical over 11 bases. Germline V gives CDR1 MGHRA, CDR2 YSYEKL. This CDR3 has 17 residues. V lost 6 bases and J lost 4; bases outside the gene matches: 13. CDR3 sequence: CASSLRGYGQGATEAFF. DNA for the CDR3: TGCGCCAGCAGTTTAAGAGGATATGGACAGGGGGCCACTGAAGCTTTCTTT.

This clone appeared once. CDR3 sequence (DNA): TGTGCCAGCAGTATCGGGGGAGCATCACAAGAGACCCAGTACTTC. Its protein is CASSIGGASQETQYF. The chain has TRBV28 and TRBJ2-5; TRBD2 might be the D (6 bases). Germline V CDR1 and CDR2: MDHEN, SYDVKM. With 5 bases removed from V and 2 bases from J, the gap between germline ends came to 15 bases. The CDR3 totals 15 residues.

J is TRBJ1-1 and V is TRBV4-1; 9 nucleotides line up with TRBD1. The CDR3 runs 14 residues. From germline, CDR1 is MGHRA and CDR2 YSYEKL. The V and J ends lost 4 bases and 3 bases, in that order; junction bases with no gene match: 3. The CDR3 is CASSPTGGYTEAFF. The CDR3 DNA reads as TGCGCCAGCAGCCCGACAGGGGGGTACACTGAAGCTTTCTTT.

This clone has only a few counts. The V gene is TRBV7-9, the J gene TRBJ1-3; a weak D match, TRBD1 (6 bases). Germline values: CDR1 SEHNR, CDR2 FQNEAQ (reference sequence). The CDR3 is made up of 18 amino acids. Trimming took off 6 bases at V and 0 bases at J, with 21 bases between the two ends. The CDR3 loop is CASRLQLDRSFSGNTIYF. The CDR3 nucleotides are TGTGCCAGCAGACTTCAATTGGACAGATCCTTCTCTGGAAACACCATATATTTT.

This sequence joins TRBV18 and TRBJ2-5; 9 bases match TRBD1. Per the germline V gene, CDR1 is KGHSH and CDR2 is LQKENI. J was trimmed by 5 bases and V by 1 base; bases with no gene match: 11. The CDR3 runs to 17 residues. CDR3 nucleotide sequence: TGTGCCAGCTCACCACTTAGTCCCATCGGACAGGGGGAGACCCAGTACTTC. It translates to CASSPLSPIGQGETQYF.

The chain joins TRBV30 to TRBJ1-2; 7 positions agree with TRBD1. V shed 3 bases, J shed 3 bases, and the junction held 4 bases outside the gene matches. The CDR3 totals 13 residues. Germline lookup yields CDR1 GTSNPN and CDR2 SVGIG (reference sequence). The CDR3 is CAWRGDRYYGYTF. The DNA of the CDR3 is TGTGCCTGGAGGGGGGACAGATACTATGGCTACACCTTC.

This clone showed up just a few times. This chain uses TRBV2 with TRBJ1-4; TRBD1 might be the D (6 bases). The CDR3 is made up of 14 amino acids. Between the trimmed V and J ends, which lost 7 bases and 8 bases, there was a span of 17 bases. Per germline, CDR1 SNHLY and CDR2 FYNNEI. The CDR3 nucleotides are TGTGCCAGCATCAGGACCAGGGGTCTCGAAAAACTGTTTTTT. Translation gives CASIRTRGLEKLFF. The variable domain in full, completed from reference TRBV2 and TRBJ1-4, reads EPEVTQTPSHQVTQMGQEVILRCVPISNHLYFYWYRQILGQKVEFLVSFYNNEISEKSEIFDDQFSVERPDGSNFTLKIRSTKLEDSAMYFCASIRTRGLEKLFFGSGTQLSVL.

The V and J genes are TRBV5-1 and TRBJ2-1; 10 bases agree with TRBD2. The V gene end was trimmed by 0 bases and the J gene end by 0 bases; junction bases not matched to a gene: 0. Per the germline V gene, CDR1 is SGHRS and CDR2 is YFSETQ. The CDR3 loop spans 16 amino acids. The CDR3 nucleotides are TGCGCCAGCAGCTTGGGGACTAGCGGCTCCTACAATGAGCAGTTCTTC. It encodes CASSLGTSGSYNEQFF.

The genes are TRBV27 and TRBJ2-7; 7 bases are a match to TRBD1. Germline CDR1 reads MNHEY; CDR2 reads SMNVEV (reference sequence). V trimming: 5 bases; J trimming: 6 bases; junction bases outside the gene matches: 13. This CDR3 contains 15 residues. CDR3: CASSPTDPTGLEQYV. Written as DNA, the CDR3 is TGTGCCAGCAGTCCTACCGACCCGACAGGGCTCGAGCAGTACGTC.

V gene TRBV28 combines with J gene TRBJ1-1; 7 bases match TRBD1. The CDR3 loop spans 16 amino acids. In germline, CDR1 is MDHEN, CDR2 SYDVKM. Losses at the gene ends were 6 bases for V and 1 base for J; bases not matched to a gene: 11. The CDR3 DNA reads TGTGCCAGCAGGGGCCTTTGGGACAGCCGGAACACTGAAGCTTTCTTT. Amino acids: CASRGLWDSRNTEAFF.

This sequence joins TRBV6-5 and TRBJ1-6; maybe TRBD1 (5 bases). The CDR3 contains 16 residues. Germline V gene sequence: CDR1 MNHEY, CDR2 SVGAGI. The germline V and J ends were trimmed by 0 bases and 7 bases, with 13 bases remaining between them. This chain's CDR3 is CASSYSTTGLNSPLHF. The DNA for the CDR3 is TGTGCCAGCAGTTACTCGACCACAGGCTTAAATTCACCCCTCCACTTT.

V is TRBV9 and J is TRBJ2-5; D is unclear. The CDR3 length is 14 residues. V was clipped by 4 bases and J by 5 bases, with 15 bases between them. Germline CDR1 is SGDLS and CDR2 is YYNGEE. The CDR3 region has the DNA TGTGCCAGCAGCCAAACCGGAATCGGGGAGACCCAGTACTTC. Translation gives CASSQTGIGETQYF.

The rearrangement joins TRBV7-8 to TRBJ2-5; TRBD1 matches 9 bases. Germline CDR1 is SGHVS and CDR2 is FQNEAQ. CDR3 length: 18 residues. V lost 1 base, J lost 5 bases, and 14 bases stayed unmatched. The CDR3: CASSLVRSAWTGDETQYF. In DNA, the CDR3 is TGTGCCAGCAGCTTAGTTCGAAGTGCTTGGACAGGGGACGAGACCCAGTACTTC.

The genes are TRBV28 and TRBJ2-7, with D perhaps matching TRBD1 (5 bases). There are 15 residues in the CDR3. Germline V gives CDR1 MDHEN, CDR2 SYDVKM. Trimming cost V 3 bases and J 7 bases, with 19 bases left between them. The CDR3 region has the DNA TGTGCCAGCAGTTTCTTGCAGGACAATCCTCGGGAGCAGTACTTC. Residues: CASSFLQDNPREQYF.

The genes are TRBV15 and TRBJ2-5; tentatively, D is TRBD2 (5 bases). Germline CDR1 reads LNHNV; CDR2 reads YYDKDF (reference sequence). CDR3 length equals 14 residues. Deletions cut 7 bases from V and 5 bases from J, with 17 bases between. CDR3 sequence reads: CATNTGFRTETQYF. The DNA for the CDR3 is TGTGCCACCAATACGGGATTTCGGACGGAGACCCAGTACTTC. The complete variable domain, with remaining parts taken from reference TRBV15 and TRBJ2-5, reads DAMVIQNPRYQVTQFGKPVTLSCSQTLNHNVMYWYQQKSSQAPKLLFHYYDKDFNNEADTPDNFQSRRPNTSFCFLDIRSPGLGDTAMYLCATNTGFRTETQYFGPGTRLLVL.

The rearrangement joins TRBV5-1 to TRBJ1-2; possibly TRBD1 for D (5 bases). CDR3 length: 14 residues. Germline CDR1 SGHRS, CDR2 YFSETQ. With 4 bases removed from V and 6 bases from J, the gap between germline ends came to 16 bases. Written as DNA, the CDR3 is TGCGCCAGCAGCGGGGGGACCGCCCAGGATGGCTACACCTTC. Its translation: CASSGGTAQDGYTF.

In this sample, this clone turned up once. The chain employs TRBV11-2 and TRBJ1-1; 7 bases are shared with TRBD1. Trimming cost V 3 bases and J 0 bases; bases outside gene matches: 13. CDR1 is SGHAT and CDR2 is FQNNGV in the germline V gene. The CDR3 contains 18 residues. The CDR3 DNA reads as TGTGCCAGCAGCTTGGGTTCGGGACAGTACTTCATGAACACTGAAGCTTTCTTT. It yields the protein CASSLGSGQYFMNTEAFF.

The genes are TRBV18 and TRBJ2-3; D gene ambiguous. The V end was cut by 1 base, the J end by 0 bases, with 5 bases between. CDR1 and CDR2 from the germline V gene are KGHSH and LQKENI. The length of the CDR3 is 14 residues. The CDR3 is CASSPQTSTDTQYF. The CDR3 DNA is TGTGCCAGCTCACCACAAACTAGCACAGATACGCAGTATTTT.

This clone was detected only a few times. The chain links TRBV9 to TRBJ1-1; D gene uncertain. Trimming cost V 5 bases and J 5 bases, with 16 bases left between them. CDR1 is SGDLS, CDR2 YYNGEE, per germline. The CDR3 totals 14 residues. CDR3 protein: CASRPGVVGTEAFF. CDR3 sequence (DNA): TGTGCCAGCAGACCCGGGGTAGTGGGGACTGAAGCTTTCTTT.

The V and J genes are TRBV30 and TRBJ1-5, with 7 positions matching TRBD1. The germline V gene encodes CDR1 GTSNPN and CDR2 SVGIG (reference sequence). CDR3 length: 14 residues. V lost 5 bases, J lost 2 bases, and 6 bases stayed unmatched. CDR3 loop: CAWATGMGNQPQHF. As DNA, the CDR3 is TGTGCCTGGGCGACAGGGATGGGCAATCAGCCCCAGCATTTT.

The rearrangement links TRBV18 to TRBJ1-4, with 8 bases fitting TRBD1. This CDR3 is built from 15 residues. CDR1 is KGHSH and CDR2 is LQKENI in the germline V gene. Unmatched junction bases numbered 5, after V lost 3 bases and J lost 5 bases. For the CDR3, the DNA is TGTGCCAGCTCACCTCAGGGGGCCTTAAATGAAAAACTGTTTTTT. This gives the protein CASSPQGALNEKLFF.

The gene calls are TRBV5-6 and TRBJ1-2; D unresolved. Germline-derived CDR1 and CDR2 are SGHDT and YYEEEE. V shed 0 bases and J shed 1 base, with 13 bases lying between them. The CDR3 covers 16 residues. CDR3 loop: CASSLVGKEYNYGYTF. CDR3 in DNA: TGTGCCAGCAGCTTGGTCGGGAAGGAATATAACTATGGCTACACCTTC.

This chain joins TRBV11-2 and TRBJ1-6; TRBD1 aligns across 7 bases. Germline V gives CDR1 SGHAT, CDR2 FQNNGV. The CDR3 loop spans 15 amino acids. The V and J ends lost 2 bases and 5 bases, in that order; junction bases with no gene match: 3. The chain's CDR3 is CASSLSGTDNSPLHF. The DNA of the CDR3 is TGTGCCAGCAGCTTATCGGGGACAGATAATTCACCCCTCCACTTT. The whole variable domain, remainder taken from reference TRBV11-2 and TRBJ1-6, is EAGVAQSPRYKIIEKRQSVAFWCNPISGHATLYWYQQILGQGPKLLIQFQNNGVVDDSQLPKDRFSAERLKGVDSTLKIQPAKLEDSAVYLCASSLSGTDNSPLHFGNGTRLTVT.

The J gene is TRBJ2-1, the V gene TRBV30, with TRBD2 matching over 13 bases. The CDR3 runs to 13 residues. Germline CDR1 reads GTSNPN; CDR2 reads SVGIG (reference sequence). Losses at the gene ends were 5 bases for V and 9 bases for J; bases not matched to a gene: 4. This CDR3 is CAWDTSGRGEQFF. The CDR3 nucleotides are TGTGCCTGGGATACTAGCGGGAGGGGTGAGCAGTTCTTC.

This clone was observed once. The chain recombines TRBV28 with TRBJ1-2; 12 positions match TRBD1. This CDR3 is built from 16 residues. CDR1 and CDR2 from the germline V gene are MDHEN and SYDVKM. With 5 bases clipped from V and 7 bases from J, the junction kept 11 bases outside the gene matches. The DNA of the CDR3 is TGTGCCAGCAGTCCTCCGGGACAGGGGGCCGGTGGTGGCTACACCTTC. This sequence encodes CASSPPGQGAGGGYTF.

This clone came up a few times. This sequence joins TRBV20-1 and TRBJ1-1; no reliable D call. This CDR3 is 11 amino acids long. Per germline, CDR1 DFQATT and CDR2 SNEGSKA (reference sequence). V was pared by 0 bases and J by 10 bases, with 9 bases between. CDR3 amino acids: CSARDRFSAFF. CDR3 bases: TGCAGTGCTAGAGACAGGTTCTCAGCTTTCTTT.

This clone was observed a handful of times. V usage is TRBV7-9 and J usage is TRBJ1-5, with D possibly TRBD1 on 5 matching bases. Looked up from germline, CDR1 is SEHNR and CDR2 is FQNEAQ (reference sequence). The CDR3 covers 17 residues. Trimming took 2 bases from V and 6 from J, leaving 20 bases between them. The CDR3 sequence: CASSLRPRKGPTQPQHF. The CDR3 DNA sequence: TGTGCCAGCAGCTTAAGACCACGAAAGGGGCCCACTCAGCCCCAGCATTTT.

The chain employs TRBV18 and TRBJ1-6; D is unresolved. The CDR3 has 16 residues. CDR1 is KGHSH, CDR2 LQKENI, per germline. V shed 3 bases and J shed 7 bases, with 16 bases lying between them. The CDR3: CASSPDRQDLNSPLHF. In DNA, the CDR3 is TGTGCCAGCTCACCCGACCGGCAGGATCTAAATTCACCCCTCCACTTT. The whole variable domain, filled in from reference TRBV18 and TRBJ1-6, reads NAGVMQNPRHLVRRRGQEARLRCSPMKGHSHVYWYRQLPEEGLKFMVYLQKENIIDESGMPKERFSAEFPKEGPSILRIQQVVRGDSAAYFCASSPDRQDLNSPLHFGNGTRLTVT.

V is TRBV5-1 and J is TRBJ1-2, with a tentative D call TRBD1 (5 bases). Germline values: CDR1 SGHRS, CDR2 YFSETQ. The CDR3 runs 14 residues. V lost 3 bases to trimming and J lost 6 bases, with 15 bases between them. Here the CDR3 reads CASSSGQTADGYTF. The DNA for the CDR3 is TGCGCCAGCAGCTCAGGGCAGACCGCCGATGGCTACACCTTC.